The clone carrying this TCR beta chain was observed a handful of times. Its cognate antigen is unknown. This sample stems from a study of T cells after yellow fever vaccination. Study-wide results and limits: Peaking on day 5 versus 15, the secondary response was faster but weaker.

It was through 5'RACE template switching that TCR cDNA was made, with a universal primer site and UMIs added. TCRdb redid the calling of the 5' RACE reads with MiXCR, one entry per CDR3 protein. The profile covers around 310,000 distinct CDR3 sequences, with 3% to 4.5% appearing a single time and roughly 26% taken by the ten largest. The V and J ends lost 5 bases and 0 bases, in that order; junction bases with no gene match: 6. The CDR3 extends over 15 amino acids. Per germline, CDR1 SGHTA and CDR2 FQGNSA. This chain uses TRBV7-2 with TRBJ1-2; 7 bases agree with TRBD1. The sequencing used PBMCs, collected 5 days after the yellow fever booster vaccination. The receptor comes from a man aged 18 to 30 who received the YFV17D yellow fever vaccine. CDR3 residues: CASSGGTAANYGYTF. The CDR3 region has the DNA TGTGCCAGCAGCGGAGGGACAGCCGCTAACTATGGCTACACCTTC.